This T cell receptor beta chain was identified in a study of blood T cell repertoires in COVID-19. Whole-study context: Specimens from acute and convalescent COVID-19 originated in the United States, Italy and Spain. Sources were T cells, B-cell-depleted T cells, or PBMCs; the material itself was cDNA or gDNA.

This CDR3 is built from 13 residues. J was trimmed by 5 bases and V by 3 bases; bases with no gene match: 3. CDR1 and CDR2 from the germline V gene are SQVTM and ANQGSEA. Libraries were prepared by immunoSEQ multiplex PCR; TCRdb keeps only in-frame clonotypes and omits some of them. The profile covers about 440,000 clones, with 87% appearing a single time and about 2% taken by the ten largest. Donors were grouped by their self-reported clinical history. This sequence joins TRBV29-1 and TRBJ2-1; 8 bases align to TRBD2. The receptor's source is a woman under 30 with acute COVID-19. Sequenced input: PBMCs or T cells enriched from blood (not recorded which). The CDR3 is CSVEGTRNNEQFF. CDR3 nucleotides: TGCAGCGTTGAGGGGACTAGAAACAATGAGCAGTTCTTC.